These T cell receptor beta chains were read from a single sample in a study of control samples from healthy donors and cancer patients. Libraries were prepared by immunoSEQ multiplex PCR; TCRdb keeps only in-frame clonotypes and omits some of them. The data contain about 120,000 clones, around nine tenths of them singletons. Sequenced: blood. All receptors derive from a man aged 25-45 years in good health. Both conserved end residues are part of each CDR3. A D gene is named only where the DNA matches it firmly. Size values are once, few and many counts, or a class for expanded clones, and some rows have none.

j_call d_call v_call clone_size cdr3_nt cdr3_aa
TRBJ1-1 . TRBV5-1 . TGCGCCAGCAGCTTGTCTGGGCGGAGTGAAGCTTTCTTT CASSLSGRSEAFF
TRBJ1-2 TRBD1 TRBV27 once TGTGCCAGCAGCCTGGACAGGGGTAACTATGGCTACACCTTC CASSLDRGNYGYTF
TRBJ2-5 . TRBV4-1 . TGCGCCAGCAGCCAATCGGGGGCCGGAGAGACCCAGTACTTC CASSQSGAGETQYF
TRBJ1-2 . TRBV24-1 . TGTGCCACCAGTGATTTGCGGAAGCCCCCTTATGGCTACACCTTC CATSDLRKPPYGYTF
TRBJ1-1 TRBD1 TRBV6-5 . TGTGCCACCTTTTACAGGGGGAACACTGAAGCTTTCTTT CATFYRGNTEAFF
TRBJ1-2 TRBD1 TRBV7-7 once TGTGCCAGCAGCTTAGGGGAGGGGGCGAATTCTTTTAACTATGGCTACACCTTC CASSLGEGANSFNYGYTF
TRBJ1-4 TRBD1 TRBV5-1 . TGCGCCAGCAGCCTACTGACAGGGTCAGATGAAAAACTGTTTTTT CASSLLTGSDEKLFF
TRBJ1-5 . TRBV4-1 once TGCGCCAGCAGCCAAGATAAGGGACAGCCCCAGCATTTT CASSQDKGQPQHF
TRBJ1-5 TRBD1 TRBV6-5 . TGTGCCAGCAGTAAGACAGGGGGAGAAAATCAGCCCCAGCATTTT CASSKTGGENQPQHF
TRBJ1-2 . TRBV6-5 . TGTGCCAGCATCGCCGGGGCCCACGCCGGCTACACCTTC CASIAGAHAGYTF
TRBJ1-1 . TRBV27 . TGTGCCAGCAGTTATCGGACAGAAACTGAAGCTTTCTTT CASSYRTETEAFF
TRBJ1-3 . TRBV5-6 . TGTGCCAGCAGCTCCCTACCCCTGACGGGGTCCACCATATATTTT CASSSLPLTGSTIYF
TRBJ1-6 TRBD1 TRBV7-2 . TGTGCCAGCAGCTCCCGCCAGGGACAGGGTTTCAATTCACCCCTCCACTTT CASSSRQGQGFNSPLHF
TRBJ1-1 . TRBV5-1 . TGCGCCAGCAGCTTTTTTACGGATAACACTGAAGCTTTCTTT CASSFFTDNTEAFF
TRBJ2-2 . TRBV4-1 . TGCGCCAGCAGCCAATGGGAGGGGGGAGGCACCGGGGAGCTGTTTTTT CASSQWEGGGTGELFF
TRBJ1-2 . TRBV14 . TGTGCCAGCAGCCATAGGACAACGCGTGGCTACACCTTC CASSHRTTRGYTF
TRBJ2-5 TRBD2 TRBV15 . TGTGCCACCAGCGCACAGCGGGGGGGAAGAAGAGAGACCCAGTACTTC CATSAQRGGRRETQYF
TRBJ2-1 TRBD2 TRBV27 . TGTGCCAGCAGAGGGACTAGCGGGGGCCACTCCTACAATGAGCAGTTCTTC CASRGTSGGHSYNEQFF
TRBJ1-2 . TRBV3-1/TRBV3-2 . TGTGCCAGCAGCTTACAGGGACCTAACTATGGCTACACCTTC CASSLQGPNYGYTF
TRBJ1-3 TRBD1 TRBV7-2 . TGTGCCAGCAGCTTAGAGACAGGGGTTTACTCTGGAAACACCATATATTTT CASSLETGVYSGNTIYF
TRBJ1-6 . TRBV2 once TGTGCCAGCAGTGTGGGGGCCTATAATTCACCCCTCCACTTT CASSVGAYNSPLHF
TRBJ1-1 . TRBV6-6 . TGTGCCAGCAGACTACCACAGGGAAGTCCTGAAGCTTTCTTT CASRLPQGSPEAFF
TRBJ2-2 TRBD2 TRBV14 . TGTGCCAGCAGCCAAGGGGGACTAGCGGCCGGGGAGCTGTTTTTT CASSQGGLAAGELFF
TRBJ2-1 TRBD1 TRBV19 . TGTGCCAGTAGTAGTAGGACAGGGGGCAATGAGCAGTTCTTC CASSSRTGGNEQFF
TRBJ1-1 TRBD1 TRBV25-1 . TGTGCCAGCAGTGGTCGGACAGGGGGCATCACTGAAGCTTTCTTT CASSGRTGGITEAFF
TRBJ1-2 . TRBV29-1 few TGCAGCGTTGGGAACTATGGCTACACCTTC CSVGNYGYTF
TRBJ1-6 TRBD1 TRBV4-1 . TGCGCCAGCAGCCCCCGGGACAGCTCCTATAATTCACCCCTCCACTTT CASSPRDSSYNSPLHF
TRBJ1-1 . TRBV3-1/TRBV3-2 . TGTGCCAGCAGCCAAATCGAAGCAGGAGTAACTGAAGCTTTCTTT CASSQIEAGVTEAFF
TRBJ2-1 . TRBV4-1 . TGCGCCAGCAGCCAGTCAGGACCTCTGGAGGGTGAGCAGTTCTTC CASSQSGPLEGEQFF
TRBJ1-3 TRBD1 TRBV6-5 . TGTGCCAGCAGTTACTCTGGGGACAGAACGGGAAACACCATATATTTT CASSYSGDRTGNTIYF
TRBJ2-5 TRBD1 TRBV4-1 . TGCGCCAGCAGCCAAGAAGACAGGGGAGAGACCCAGTACTTC CASSQEDRGETQYF
TRBJ2-5 TRBD1 TRBV10-2 . TGCGCCAGCAGTTCCGGGACAGGGGCAACGCAGACCCAGTACTTC CASSSGTGATQTQYF
TRBJ1-2 . TRBV28 . TGTGCCAGCAGTTTATGGGGCAGGGGCAAAGGCTACACCTTC CASSLWGRGKGYTF
TRBJ2-7 . TRBV24-1 . TGTGCCACCAGTGACTTGTACGGCGAGCAGTACTTC CATSDLYGEQYF
TRBJ2-7 . TRBV7-9 . TGTGCCAGCAGCTTAGCAGGGAACTCCTACGAGCAGTACTTC CASSLAGNSYEQYF
TRBJ2-3 . TRBV18 . TGTGCCAGCTCACAGACACGGGCAAGCACAGATACGCAGTATTTT CASSQTRASTDTQYF
TRBJ1-5 . TRBV19 . TGTGCCAGTAGTTTAATCAAAAATAGCAATCAGCCCCAGCATTTT CASSLIKNSNQPQHF
TRBJ2-5 . TRBV3-1/TRBV3-2 . TGTGCCAGCAGCCTTGGACAGTGGCAGGCCCACCAAGAGACCCAGTACTTC CASSLGQWQAHQETQYF
TRBJ2-3 TRBD2 TRBV4-1 . TGCGCCAGCAGCCAAGCGGGACTAGCGGGGAGAGGCACAGATACGCAGTATTTT CASSQAGLAGRGTDTQYF
TRBJ2-1 TRBD1 TRBV4-1 . TGCGCCAGCAGCCAAGGCGGACAGGTTTACAATGAGCAGTTCTTC CASSQGGQVYNEQFF
TRBJ2-7 . TRBV6-2/TRBV6-3 . TGTGCCAGCAGTTCCTCATTAGATTACGAGCAGTACTTC CASSSSLDYEQYF
TRBJ2-7 TRBD2 TRBV30 . TGTGCCTGGAGTGATCTCGGGACTAGTTTCTACGAGCAGTACTTC CAWSDLGTSFYEQYF
TRBJ1-4 TRBD1 TRBV28 . TGTGCCAGCAGGGGACAGGGTAATGAAAAACTGTTTTTT CASRGQGNEKLFF
TRBJ2-1 . TRBV5-8 . TGTGCCAGCAGCCGCGGAGAGCAGTTCTTC CASSRGEQFF
TRBJ1-1 . TRBV4-1 . TGCGCCAGCAGCCAAGAGCCCCGGGGGAACACTGAAGCTTTCTTT CASSQEPRGNTEAFF
TRBJ1-2 . TRBV24-1 . TGTGCCACCAGTGCCTCTCCAGGGGCTAACTATGGCTACACCTTC CATSASPGANYGYTF
TRBJ1-2 TRBD1 TRBV18 . TGTGCCAGCTCACCCGGGACAGGAGGGGACTATGGCTACACCTTC CASSPGTGGDYGYTF